This T cell receptor beta chain was retrieved from a study of blood T cell repertoires in COVID-19. At the level of the study: T cells, B-cell-depleted T cells, or PBMCs supplied cDNA or gDNA.

Seattle researchers signed up patients amid active infection and tracked them longitudinally. This CDR3 comprises 11 residues. Germline V gene sequence: CDR1 SGHKS, CDR2 YYEKEE (reference sequence). Trimming shortened V by 1 base and J by 7 bases, and 2 bases separated the two germline ends. In the authors' methods: By means of reference gene primer amplification, nucleated cell counts were estimated. Profiling relied on immunoSEQ multiplex PCR, and the TCRdb table lists in-frame clones only, not all of them. V and J calls and clone size are as listed in that table; D and trimming were resolved from the DNA. The sample records fewer than 350,000 clones, around 90% being singletons. In this sample, this clone turned up a few times.

Sequencing used peripheral blood. V usage is TRBV5-5 and J usage is TRBJ1-4; D ambiguous. The sequence was obtained from a woman under 40 with COVID-19, enrolled during active disease. The CDR3 nucleotides are TGTGCCAGCAGCTTGCTTGAAAAACTGTTTTTT. Translated, it gives CASSLLEKLFF.